The next 21 T cell receptor beta chains were all read from a single sample in a study of spatial heterogeneity in lung cancer. TCRdb re-called the 5' RACE reads through MiXCR, storing one row per CDR3 protein. The sample holds about 52,000 distinct CDR3 sequences, less than 9% seen once. Time point: blood at routine non-recurrence follow-up after resection. The study sequenced unsorted whole RNA from tumor, nontumor lung or frozen PBMC. Source: PBMCs, taken at follow-up. Every receptor here comes from a female donor with early-stage non-small cell lung cancer.

This clonotype has a count of ten or more. The chain joins TRBV5-5 to TRBJ2-3; TRBD1 matches at 9 bases. This CDR3 region has 17 residues. The V segment lost 4 bases and the J segment 3 bases; nucleotides outside the gene matches: 12. Germline V lookup: CDR1 SGHKS, CDR2 YYEKEE (reference sequence). The CDR3 coding sequence is TGTGCCAGCAGCCATCACGGCCGGGACAGGGAAACAGATACGCAGTATTTT. Encoded protein: CASSHHGRDRETDTQYF.

There are many counts of this clonotype. The rearrangement uses TRBV4-1 and TRBJ1-5; maybe TRBD1 (6 bases). V lost 3 bases, J lost 3 bases, and 12 bases lay in between. This CDR3 is built from 15 residues. Germline V lookup: CDR1 MGHRA, CDR2 YSYEKL. In nucleotides, the CDR3 is TGCGCCAGCAGCCAGGCAGGACAGTACAATCAGCCCCAGCATTTT. Residues: CASSQAGQYNQPQHF.

The rearrangement joins TRBV11-3 to TRBJ2-7, with D tentatively TRBD2 (6 bases). The CDR3 is 14 residues long. V was clipped by 5 bases and J by 1 base, with 12 bases between them. Looked up from germline, CDR1 is SGHNT and CDR2 is YENEEA. CDR3: CASSPGLFSYEQYF. For the CDR3, the DNA is TGTGCCAGCAGCCCGGGACTTTTTTCCTACGAGCAGTACTTC.

The chain couples TRBV7-2 to TRBJ2-2; tentatively, D is TRBD2 (6 bases). The CDR3 contains 17 residues. Trimming took 5 bases from V and 4 from J, leaving 20 bases between them. Germline-derived CDR1 and CDR2 are SGHTA and FQGNSA. This CDR3 reads CASSHSVWQGGTGELFF. The DNA for the CDR3 is TGTGCCAGCAGCCACTCAGTTTGGCAGGGAGGCACCGGGGAGCTGTTTTTT.

This clonotype was recorded many times. The chain links TRBV5-1 to TRBJ2-7; D not certain. Germline CDR1 is SGHRS and CDR2 is YFSETQ. V lost 0 bases, J lost 2 bases, and 9 bases lay in between. This CDR3 is built from 14 residues. The CDR3 nucleotides read TGCGCCAGCAGCTTGGTGGTACAGCCCTACGAGCAGTACTTC. It is translated as CASSLVVQPYEQYF. Together with reference TRBV5-1 and TRBJ2-7, the CDR3 gives the full variable domain: KAGVTQTPRYLIKTRGQQVTLSCSPISGHRSVSWYQQTPGQGLQFLFEYFSETQRNKGNFPGRFSGRQFSNSRSEMNVSTLELGDSALYLCASSLVVQPYEQYFGPGTRLTVT.

This clonotype was detected ten times or more. The chain recombines TRBV2 with TRBJ1-4, with D hard to call. V lost 2 bases and J lost 5, with 3 bases in between. CDR1 and CDR2 from the germline V gene are SNHLY and FYNNEI. This CDR3 contains 12 residues. CDR3 coding DNA: TGTGCCAGCAGTGAATTGAATGAAAAACTGTTTTTT. Encoded protein: CASSELNEKLFF.

This clonotype was recorded a few times. This rearrangement joins TRBV5-4 to TRBJ2-3; D is unclear. V gave up 4 bases and J gave up 0 bases, with 12 bases separating them. This CDR3 contains 15 residues. Per the germline V gene, CDR1 is SGHNT and CDR2 is YYREEE (reference sequence). The DNA for the CDR3 is TGTGCCAGCAGCATTAGCAGGTCTAGCACAGATACGCAGTATTTT. Protein product: CASSISRSSTDTQYF.

The chain joins TRBV24-1 to TRBJ2-3, with D possibly matching TRBD1 (5 bases). The CDR3 spans 18 residues. V dropped 1 base and J dropped 3 bases, with 19 bases sitting between them. The germline V gene has CDR1 KGHDR and CDR2 SFDVKD. Written as DNA, the CDR3 is TGTGCCACCAGTGATTTAACGGCAGGGAATTTTGTTACAGATACGCAGTATTTT. Protein: CATSDLTAGNFVTDTQYF.

V is TRBV30 and J is TRBJ2-3; tentatively, D is TRBD1 (5 bases). The CDR3 length is 14 residues. V gave up 2 bases and J gave up 3 bases, with 12 bases separating them. Looked up from germline, CDR1 is GTSNPN and CDR2 is SVGIG (reference sequence). This CDR3 is CAWSQLGDTDTQYF. Written as DNA, the CDR3 is TGTGCCTGGAGTCAGCTAGGGGATACAGATACGCAGTATTTT.

In this sample, this clonotype turned up many times. The chain uses TRBV20-1 and TRBJ2-5; D is ambiguous. V lost 6 bases and J 10 bases, leaving 18 bases between the germline ends. The CDR3 runs 12 residues. Per the germline V gene, CDR1 is DFQATT and CDR2 is SNEGSKA (reference sequence). The DNA for the CDR3 is TGCAGTGCCAAGTCCACGCTTCAAGGCCAGTACTTC. This codes for CSAKSTLQGQYF.

CDR3 residues: CASSFSGDLWTGELFF. Written as DNA, the CDR3 is TGTGCCAGCAGCTTCAGCGGGGATCTTTGGACCGGGGAGCTGTTTTTT. The chain has TRBV5-6 and TRBJ2-2; 7 bases fit TRBD2. Germline CDR1 reads SGHDT; CDR2 reads YYEEEE. CDR3 length: 16 residues. With V trimmed by 2 bases and J by 5 bases, 9 bases remained unmatched.

This clonotype has just a few counts. The gene calls are TRBV2 and TRBJ2-3; TRBD2 agrees at 8 bases. The germline V gene encodes CDR1 SNHLY and CDR2 FYNNEI. The CDR3 is 14 residues long. V lost 6 bases to trimming and J lost 3 bases; unmatched junction nucleotides: 5. CDR3 loop: CASRRGAGTDTQYF. The CDR3 DNA reads TGTGCCAGCAGGCGGGGGGCCGGGACAGATACGCAGTATTTT.

V usage is TRBV12-3 or TRBV12-4 and J usage is TRBJ1-1, with 9 bases identical to TRBD1. The CDR3 length is 15 residues. V gave up 4 bases and J gave up 11 bases; unmatched junction bases: 14. CDR3 region: CASSSFRTGGRHAFF. CDR3 nucleotide sequence: TGTGCCAGCAGTTCCTTCCGTACAGGGGGCAGACACGCTTTCTTT.

This clonotype has ten or more counts. One end of the junction does not line up with germline, which may come from a read error. V usage is TRBV12-3 or TRBV12-4 and J usage is TRBJ2-7; D perhaps matches TRBD1 (5 bases). The CDR3 has 12 amino acids. DNA of the CDR3: TGTGCCAGCAGTTTTGTGGACACCCTGATGAACTTC. It translates to CASSFVDTLMNF.

The rearrangement joins TRBV2 to TRBJ1-5, with a possible D match to TRBD1 (5 bases). CDR1 SNHLY and CDR2 FYNNEI come from the germline V gene. This CDR3 is built from 13 residues. Trimming took off 4 bases at V and 6 bases at J, with 10 bases between the two ends. DNA for the CDR3: TGTGCCAGCAGTGTGGGAGGGGCTCAGCCCCAGCATTTT. This translates into CASSVGGAQPQHF.

This clonotype was recorded only once. The rearrangement links TRBV4-1 to TRBJ2-3, with 7 bases fitting TRBD2. The germline V gene has CDR1 MGHRA and CDR2 YSYEKL. V lost 0 bases to trimming and J lost 3 bases; unmatched junction nucleotides: 6. CDR3 length: 16 residues. The CDR3 reads CASSQDIGSGTDTQYF. The CDR3 DNA reads as TGCGCCAGCAGCCAAGATATAGGTAGCGGGACAGATACGCAGTATTTT.

The chain has TRBV20-1 and TRBJ2-2, with 11 bases matching TRBD2. With 1 base clipped from V and 1 base from J, the junction kept 17 bases outside the gene matches. This CDR3 has 21 residues. Germline CDR1 DFQATT, CDR2 SNEGSKA (reference sequence). CDR3 DNA sequence: TGCAGTGCTAGAGTCCACCTAACTCCCAGACTAGCGGGGCGGAACACCGGGGAGCTGTTTTTT. Its translation: CSARVHLTPRLAGRNTGELFF.

This clonotype was seen only a few times. V gene TRBV20-1 combines with J gene TRBJ1-2, with D tentatively TRBD1 (6 bases). Germline V gives CDR1 DFQATT, CDR2 SNEGSKA (reference sequence). The CDR3 has 15 residues. Trimming removed 3 bases at V and 4 bases at J, with 18 bases between. CDR3 nucleotide sequence: TGCAGTGCTAGGAAGACAGGCACCTTCGGCTATGGCTACACCTTC. It is translated as CSARKTGTFGYGYTF.

This clonotype was observed at least ten times. This chain links TRBV18 with TRBJ2-1, with 7 bases matching TRBD1. The germline gives CDR1 KGHSH, CDR2 LQKENI. V shed 2 bases and J 4 bases; nucleotides not matched to a gene: 5. The CDR3 consists of 15 residues. The CDR3 DNA reads TGTGCCAGCTCACCATTTACAGGGGAATACAATGAGCAGTTCTTC. It is translated as CASSPFTGEYNEQFF.

This clonotype was found many times. The V and J genes are TRBV5-1 and TRBJ1-4, with TRBD1 matching 7 bases. The J segment lost 4 bases and the V segment lost 4 bases, leaving 10 bases of the junction unmatched. This CDR3 has 16 residues. The germline CDR1 and CDR2 sequences are SGHRS and YFSETQ. CDR3 residues: CASSPMGTDLNEKLFF. The CDR3 nucleotides read TGCGCCAGCAGCCCGATGGGGACAGACCTTAATGAAAAACTGTTTTTT.

Only a few counts were recorded for this clonotype. V usage is TRBV5-1 and J usage is TRBJ2-5, with TRBD1 matching 7 bases. The junction had 17 bases not matched to a gene; V was cut back by 5 bases and J by 4 bases. The CDR3 extends over 17 amino acids. Germline values: CDR1 SGHRS, CDR2 YFSETQ. CDR3: CASSTGAHPEAGETQYF. CDR3 coding DNA: TGCGCCAGCAGTACAGGGGCCCATCCAGAAGCCGGAGAGACCCAGTACTTC. Variable domain in full (rest from reference TRBV5-1 and TRBJ2-5): KAGVTQTPRYLIKTRGQQVTLSCSPISGHRSVSWYQQTPGQGLQFLFEYFSETQRNKGNFPGRFSGRQFSNSRSEMNVSTLELGDSALYLCASSTGAHPEAGETQYFGPGTRLLVL.